The sequence of this TCR beta chain was determined in a study of blood T cell repertoires in COVID-19. Study at large: All recovered Cohort 3 donors got two negative PCRs, got clearance, or saw symptom resolution.

Recruits, aged roughly 18 to 95 years, lived in 20 to 30 US areas. As originally analysed: From reference gene primer amplification, estimates of nucleated cell counts were derived. Libraries were prepared by immunoSEQ multiplex PCR; TCRdb keeps only in-frame clonotypes and omits some of them. For V, J and clone size, that table is used; D and trimming come from the DNA. The repertoire holds about 360,000 clones, with around 87% as singletons. The germline V gene encodes CDR1 MNHEY and CDR2 SMNVEV (reference sequence). With V trimmed by 4 bases and J by 4 bases, 7 bases remained unmatched. The CDR3 runs 15 residues.

What was sequenced was PBMCs or T cells enriched from blood (not recorded which). The chain joins TRBV27 to TRBJ2-7, with 10 bases matching TRBD2. The sequence derives from a man aged 35-49 years in a cohort exposed to, infected with or recovered from COVID-19 (not recorded which). The CDR3 nucleotides read TGTGCCAGCAGTTCGCTAGCGGGAGCAAGGTACGAGCAGTACTTC. It yields the protein CASSSLAGARYEQYF.